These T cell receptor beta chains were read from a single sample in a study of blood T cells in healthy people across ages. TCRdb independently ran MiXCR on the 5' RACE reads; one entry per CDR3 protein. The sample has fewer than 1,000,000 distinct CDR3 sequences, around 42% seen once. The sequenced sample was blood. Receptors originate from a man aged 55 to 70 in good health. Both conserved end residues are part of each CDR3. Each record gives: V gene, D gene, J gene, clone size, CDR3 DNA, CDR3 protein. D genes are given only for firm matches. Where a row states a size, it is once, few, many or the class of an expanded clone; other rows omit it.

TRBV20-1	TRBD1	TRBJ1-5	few	TGCAGTGCTAGGTCTCCGGGACAGAATCAGCCCCAGCATTTT	CSARSPGQNQPQHF
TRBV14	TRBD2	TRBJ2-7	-	TGTGCCAGCTCGAGAGGGACTAGCGGGGCGTACGAGCAGTACTTC	CASSRGTSGAYEQYF
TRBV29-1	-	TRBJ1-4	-	TGCAGCGTTGGCCCAGGGACAACTAATGAAAAACTGTTTTTT	CSVGPGTTNEKLFF
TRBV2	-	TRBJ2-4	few	TGTGCCAGCAGTGAGGGCCAGCTAGCCAAAAACATTCAGTACTTC	CASSEGQLAKNIQYF
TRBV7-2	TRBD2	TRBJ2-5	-	TGTGCCAGCAGCCCCCGGGGGGGGACTTACCAAGAGACCCAGTACTTC	CASSPRGGTYQETQYF
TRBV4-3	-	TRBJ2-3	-	TGCGCCAGCAGCCCGAGTCGGGCCACAGATACGCAGTATTTT	CASSPSRATDTQYF
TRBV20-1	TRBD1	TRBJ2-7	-	TGCAGTGCTAGACCCGGGACAGGGCGATTCGAGCAGTACTTC	CSARPGTGRFEQYF
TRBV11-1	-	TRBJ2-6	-	TGTGCCAGCACCATCTCTGGGGCCAACGTCCTGACTTTC	CASTISGANVLTF
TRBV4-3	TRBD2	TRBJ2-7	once	TGCGCCAGCAGTCAAGCGAAGGCGGGGGGGCGATCCGAGCAGTACTTC	CASSQAKAGGRSEQYF
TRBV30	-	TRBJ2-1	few	TGTGCCTGGATAGGGAATTATGAGCAGTTCTTC	CAWIGNYEQFF